These 6 T cell receptor beta chains originate from one sample sequenced in a study of cytomegalovirus exposure and HLA in healthy donors. Primers included in the PCR were 60 Vbeta and 13 Jbeta primers. Clones were sequenced by immunoSEQ multiplex PCR, and TCRdb holds only the in-frame ones, with some missing. The sample records 180,000 or so clones, about 79% being singletons. The sample was PBMCs. These receptor sequences come from a man aged 35-49 years in good health and CMV-seropositive.

The chain links TRBV11-3 to TRBJ2-2, with D unclear. Germline CDR1 and CDR2: SGHNT and YENEEA. V was clipped by 4 bases and J by 3 bases, with 3 bases between them. This CDR3 region has 12 residues. Written as DNA, the CDR3 is TGTGCCAGCAGCTACTACACCGGGGAGCTGTTTTTT. It translates to CASSYYTGELFF.

V is TRBV7-6 and J is TRBJ2-3; a possible D gene is TRBD2 (6 bases). This CDR3 has 16 amino acids. Germline CDR1 is SGHVS and CDR2 is FNYEAQ. Between the trimmed V and J ends, which lost 0 bases and 2 bases, there was a span of 12 bases. The CDR3 loop is CASSLASGTHTDTQYF. Written as DNA, the CDR3 is TGTGCCAGCAGCTTAGCGTCAGGGACTCACACAGATACGCAGTATTTT.

The J gene is TRBJ2-6, the V gene TRBV28; D remains unclear. Trimming took 6 bases from V and 9 from J, leaving 15 bases between them. The CDR3 totals 14 residues. Germline assignment: CDR1 MDHEN and CDR2 SYDVKM. CDR3 in amino acids: CASRHMSTGNVLTF. CDR3 DNA: TGTGCCAGCAGGCACATGAGTACGGGCAACGTCCTGACTTTC.

V usage is TRBV7-9 and J usage is TRBJ2-7; the match to TRBD2 covers 7 bases. The CDR3 runs to 14 residues. V lost 1 base, J lost 5 bases, and 5 bases stayed unmatched. In germline, CDR1 is SEHNR, CDR2 FQNEAQ (reference sequence). CDR3 loop: CASSLGGSYNEQYF. The CDR3 coding sequence is TGTGCCAGCAGCTTAGGCGGGAGTTATAACGAGCAGTACTTC.

The chain joins TRBV11-3 to TRBJ1-1; possibly TRBD1 for D (6 bases). The V end was cut by 5 bases, the J end by 5 bases, with 15 bases between. The V gene's germline CDR1 is SGHNT and CDR2 YENEEA. The CDR3 runs 14 residues. CDR3 bases: TGTGCCAGCAGCAGTACAGGGTTGTGGACTGAAGCTTTCTTT. It codes for CASSSTGLWTEAFF.

Here the CDR3 reads CASSLQGAYGYTF. The CDR3 DNA reads as TGTGCCAGCAGTTTACAGGGGGCGTATGGCTACACCTTC. V usage is TRBV28 and J usage is TRBJ1-2; 8 bases agree with TRBD1. Germline assignment: CDR1 MDHEN and CDR2 SYDVKM. V was pared by 2 bases and J by 5 bases, with 1 base of the junction left unmatched. This CDR3 is 13 amino acids long.